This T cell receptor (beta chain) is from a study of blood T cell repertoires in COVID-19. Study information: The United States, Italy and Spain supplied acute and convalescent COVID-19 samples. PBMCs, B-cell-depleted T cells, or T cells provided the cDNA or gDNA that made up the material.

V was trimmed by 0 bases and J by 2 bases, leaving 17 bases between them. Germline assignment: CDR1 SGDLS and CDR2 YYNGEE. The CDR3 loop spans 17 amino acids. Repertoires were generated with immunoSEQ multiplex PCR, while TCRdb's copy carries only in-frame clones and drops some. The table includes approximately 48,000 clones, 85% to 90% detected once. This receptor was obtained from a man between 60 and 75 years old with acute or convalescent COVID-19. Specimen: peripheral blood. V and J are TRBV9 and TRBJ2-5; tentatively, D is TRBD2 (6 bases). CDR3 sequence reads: CASSVGFGGRRQETQYF. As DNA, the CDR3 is TGTGCCAGCAGCGTAGGGTTCGGGGGACGGCGACAAGAGACCCAGTACTTC.